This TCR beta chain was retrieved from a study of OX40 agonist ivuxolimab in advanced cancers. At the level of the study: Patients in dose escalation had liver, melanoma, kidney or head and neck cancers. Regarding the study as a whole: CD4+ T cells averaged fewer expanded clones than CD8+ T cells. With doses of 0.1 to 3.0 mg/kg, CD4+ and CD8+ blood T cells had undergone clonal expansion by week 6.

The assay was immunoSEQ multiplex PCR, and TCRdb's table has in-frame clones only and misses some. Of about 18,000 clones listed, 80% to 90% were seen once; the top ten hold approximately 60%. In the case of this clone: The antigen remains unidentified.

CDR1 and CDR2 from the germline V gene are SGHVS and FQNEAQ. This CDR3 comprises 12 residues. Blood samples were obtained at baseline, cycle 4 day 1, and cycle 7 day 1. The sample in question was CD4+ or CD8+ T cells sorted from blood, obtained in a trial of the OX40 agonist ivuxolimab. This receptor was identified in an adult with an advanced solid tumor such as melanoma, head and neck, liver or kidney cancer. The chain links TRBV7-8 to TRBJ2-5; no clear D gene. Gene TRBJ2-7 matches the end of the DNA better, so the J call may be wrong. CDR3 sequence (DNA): TGTGCCAGCAGCCCCCTATACTACGAGCAGTACTTC. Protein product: CASSPLYYEQYF.